This T cell receptor beta chain is drawn from a study of response to subunit inactivated influenza vaccine. Study-level points and caveats: Each seasonal influenza vaccination recruits few new T cells, the authors suggested.

After removal of 10 bases from V and 5 bases from J, the junction contained 6 bases not matched to a gene. Germline V gene data show CDR1 as MNHNY and CDR2 as SVGAGI (reference sequence). CDR3 length: 12 residues. Via MiXCR, TCRdb re-called the RT-PCR reads, giving one row per CDR3 protein. Of 710,000 or so distinct CDR3 sequences in the sample, 15% to 19% were seen once. As to this clonotype: The antigen remains unidentified.

The rearrangement uses TRBV6-6 and TRBJ2-7, with 9 bases lining up with TRBD2. The source of this sequence is a man aged 45-60 years who received an inactivated influenza vaccine. The sequencing used PBMCs from blood, collected 11 to 12 days after vaccination. In DNA, the CDR3 is TGTGCCATCGGGACTAGCTATAACGAGCAGTACTTC. Translated: CAIGTSYNEQYF.